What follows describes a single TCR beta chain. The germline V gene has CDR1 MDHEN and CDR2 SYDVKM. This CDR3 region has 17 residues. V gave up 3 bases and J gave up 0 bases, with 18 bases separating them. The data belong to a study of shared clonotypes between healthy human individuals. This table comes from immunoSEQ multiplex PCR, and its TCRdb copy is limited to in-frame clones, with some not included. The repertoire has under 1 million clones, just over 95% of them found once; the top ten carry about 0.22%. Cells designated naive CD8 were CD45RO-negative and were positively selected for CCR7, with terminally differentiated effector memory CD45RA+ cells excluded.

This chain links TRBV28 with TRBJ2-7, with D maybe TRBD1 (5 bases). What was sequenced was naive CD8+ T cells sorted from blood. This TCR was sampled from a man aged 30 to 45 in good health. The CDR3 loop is CASSFPSGATRSYEQYF. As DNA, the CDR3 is TGTGCCAGCAGTTTCCCTAGTGGGGCCACCCGCTCCTACGAGCAGTACTTC.